The 7 T cell receptor beta chains below were found in one sample sequenced in a study of cytomegalovirus exposure and HLA in healthy donors. Amplification used 60 Vbeta primers and 13 Jbeta primers. Profiled with immunoSEQ multiplex PCR; TCRdb holds only in-frame clones, not every one. This sample carries 300,000 or so clones, around four fifths of them seen once, and the ten largest clones take roughly 2%. The sequenced material came from PBMCs. These receptors all stem from a woman aged 35 to 49 in good health and CMV-seropositive.

The chain uses TRBV19 and TRBJ1-5, with D possibly matching TRBD1 (6 bases). This CDR3 comprises 15 residues. CDR1 LNHDA and CDR2 SQIVND come from the germline V gene (reference sequence). V lost 3 bases and J 7 bases, leaving 16 bases between the germline ends. The chain's CDR3 is CASSMHQGGRQPQHF. DNA of the CDR3: TGTGCCAGTAGTATGCACCAAGGGGGAAGGCAGCCCCAGCATTTT.

The chain links TRBV18 to TRBJ2-5; D perhaps matches TRBD1 (5 bases). V gave up 3 bases and J gave up 4 bases, with 15 bases separating them. The CDR3 contains 15 residues. Germline CDR1 reads KGHSH; CDR2 reads LQKENI. This CDR3 is CASSPRTQGIETQYF. The CDR3 DNA follows: TGTGCCAGCTCACCCCGAACTCAGGGCATAGAGACCCAGTACTTC.

The CDR3 protein is CASSRVAGGADTQYF. CDR3 nucleotide sequence: TGTGCCAGCAGCCGGGTAGCGGGGGGGGCAGATACGCAGTATTTT. The gene calls are TRBV7-2 and TRBJ2-3, with 11 bases fitting TRBD2. Germline trimming cut 5 bases from V and 4 bases from J; bases unmatched to any gene: 5. The CDR3 is 15 residues long. Germline values: CDR1 SGHTA, CDR2 FQGNSA.

This clone occurred once. The chain uses TRBV2 and TRBJ1-4; 12 positions agree with TRBD1. Trimming cost V 0 bases and J 13 bases; bases outside gene matches: 6. The CDR3 consists of 15 residues. Germline V gene sequence: CDR1 SNHLY, CDR2 FYNNEI. CDR3 DNA sequence: TGTGCCAGCAGTGAAGCGCCGGGACAGGGGGCGAGACTGTTTTTT. Translated, it gives CASSEAPGQGARLFF.

The chain joins TRBV11-1 to TRBJ2-5; D gene ambiguous. The CDR3 has 15 amino acids. CDR1 is SGHAT and CDR2 is FQDESV in the germline V gene (reference sequence). Trimming stripped 0 bases from V and 4 bases from J, with 12 bases between. CDR3 nucleotide sequence: TGTGCCAGCAGCTTAGCAATAGGCCAGGCAGAGACCCAGTACTTC. Its translation is CASSLAIGQAETQYF.

This chain connects TRBV9 to TRBJ2-2; 7 bases line up with TRBD2. Germline loops: CDR1 SGDLS, CDR2 YYNGEE. Trimming removed 2 bases from V and 7 bases from J; junction bases left unmatched: 8. The CDR3 has 15 residues. CDR3 bases: TGTGCCAGCAGCGTTTGGGCTAGCGGAGGCGGGGAGCTGTTTTTT. This translates into CASSVWASGGGELFF.

V gene TRBV2 combines with J gene TRBJ1-5; perhaps TRBD1 as D (6 bases). Germline lookup yields CDR1 SNHLY and CDR2 FYNNEI. CDR3 length equals 17 residues. V gave up 4 bases and J gave up 0 bases, with 16 bases separating them. CDR3 region: CASSVGTRLYSNQPQHF. CDR3 DNA: TGTGCCAGCAGTGTGGGGACAAGGCTATATAGCAATCAGCCCCAGCATTTT.